The rows below give T cell receptor beta chains drawn from one sample of a study of T-cell reconstitution after alpha-beta-depleted transplantation in children. Each CDR3 protein is one row after TCRdb ran MiXCR on the PCR reads. The sample lists 60,000 or so distinct CDR3 sequences, 44% occurring once. The material was PBMCs, mostly from graft donor cells, obtained 360 days after TCRalphabeta/CD19-depleted stem cell transplant. The receptor source for this set is a male patient younger than 18 who had a stem cell transplant for acute lymphoblastic leukemia, so the T cells may come from the graft donor. CDR3s include the opening cysteine and the closing phenylalanine or tryptophan. A D gene is named only where the DNA matches it firmly. Expanded clones get a size class; other rows say once, few or many, or leave the size out.

clone_size: -
v_call: TRBV29-1
j_call: TRBJ2-7
d_call: TRBD2
cdr3_nt: TGCAGCGTTCTAGCGGGAGTTTCCTACGAGCAGTACTTC
cdr3_aa: CSVLAGVSYEQYF

clone_size: few
v_call: TRBV7-9
j_call: TRBJ2-5
d_call: -
cdr3_nt: TGTGCCAGCAGCCAGGACACAAGACAAGAGACCCAGTACTTC
cdr3_aa: CASSQDTRQETQYF

clone_size: -
v_call: TRBV5-4
j_call: TRBJ1-4
d_call: -
cdr3_nt: TGTGCCAGCAGCTTGGGGATCGGACAGTCAACTAATGAAAAACTGTTTTTT
cdr3_aa: CASSLGIGQSTNEKLFF

clone_size: -
v_call: TRBV28
j_call: TRBJ2-7
d_call: TRBD2
cdr3_nt: TGTGCCAGCACAGTTGGGACTAACTACGAGCAGTACTTC
cdr3_aa: CASTVGTNYEQYF

clone_size: many
v_call: TRBV24-1
j_call: TRBJ2-3
d_call: -
cdr3_nt: TGTGCCACCAGTGAGCCTGACGGGGGAAGCACAGATACGCAGTATTTT
cdr3_aa: CATSEPDGGSTDTQYF

clone_size: few
v_call: TRBV28
j_call: TRBJ2-7
d_call: TRBD1
cdr3_nt: TGTGCCAGCAGTTCGGGGGAGGGGACAGGGGGATACGAGCAGTACTTC
cdr3_aa: CASSSGEGTGGYEQYF

clone_size: -
v_call: TRBV3-1
j_call: TRBJ2-5
d_call: -
cdr3_nt: TGTGCCAGCAGCCTGACTACGGGGGAGACCCAGTACTTC
cdr3_aa: CASSLTTGETQYF

clone_size: -
v_call: TRBV5-1
j_call: TRBJ1-1
d_call: -
cdr3_nt: TGCGCCAGCAGCTTGGCGTCAGCGATGAACACTGAAGCTTTCTTT
cdr3_aa: CASSLASAMNTEAFF

clone_size: few
v_call: TRBV12-3/TRBV12-4
j_call: TRBJ2-2
d_call: -
cdr3_nt: TGTGCCAGCAGTACCCAGGGGGGGACCGGGGAGCTGTTTTTT
cdr3_aa: CASSTQGGTGELFF

clone_size: once
v_call: TRBV6-5
j_call: TRBJ2-1
d_call: TRBD2
cdr3_nt: TGTGCCAGCAGTTACCGACTAGCGTTGAGCTCCTACAATGAGCAGTTCTTC
cdr3_aa: CASSYRLALSSYNEQFF

clone_size: many
v_call: TRBV29-1
j_call: TRBJ2-4
d_call: TRBD1
cdr3_nt: TGCAGCGTTCTCGGACAGGAAAACATTCAGTACTTC
cdr3_aa: CSVLGQENIQYF

clone_size: few
v_call: TRBV11-2
j_call: TRBJ1-5
d_call: -
cdr3_nt: TGTGCCAGCAGCTTAGATCTTAGGGGTGGCACGGATCAGCCCCAGCATTTT
cdr3_aa: CASSLDLRGGTDQPQHF

clone_size: -
v_call: TRBV28
j_call: TRBJ2-4
d_call: -
cdr3_nt: TGTGCCAGCAGTAAACAGGGAGGGAACATTCAGTACTTC
cdr3_aa: CASSKQGGNIQYF

clone_size: -
v_call: TRBV6-4
j_call: TRBJ2-2
d_call: -
cdr3_nt: TGTGCCAGCAGACAGGGCGGGGGCACCGGGGAGCTGTTTTTT
cdr3_aa: CASRQGGGTGELFF

clone_size: few
v_call: TRBV13
j_call: TRBJ2-1
d_call: -
cdr3_nt: TGTGCCAGCAGCTTAGAGTCCAGGGCGAAGGGCTCCTACAATGAGCAGTTCTTC
cdr3_aa: CASSLESRAKGSYNEQFF

clone_size: -
v_call: TRBV7-2
j_call: TRBJ2-3
d_call: TRBD2
cdr3_nt: TGTGCCAGCAGCTTAACTAGCGGGGGCTCAGATACGCAGTATTTT
cdr3_aa: CASSLTSGGSDTQYF

clone_size: -
v_call: TRBV4-1
j_call: TRBJ1-5
d_call: -
cdr3_nt: TGCGCCAGCAGCCATTTTAATCAGCCCCAGCATTTT
cdr3_aa: CASSHFNQPQHF

clone_size: few
v_call: TRBV28
j_call: TRBJ2-3
d_call: TRBD2
cdr3_nt: TGTGCCAGCAGCATAGGGACTAGCGGGAGGGCAGATACGCAGTATTTT
cdr3_aa: CASSIGTSGRADTQYF

clone_size: few
v_call: TRBV12-3/TRBV12-4
j_call: TRBJ2-3
d_call: -
cdr3_nt: TGTGCCAGCAGTCTGACAGCTCCCACAGATACGCAGTATTTT
cdr3_aa: CASSLTAPTDTQYF

clone_size: -
v_call: TRBV19
j_call: TRBJ1-5
d_call: -
cdr3_nt: TGTGCCAGTGGTGGGGGCTGGCAGCCCCAGCATTTT
cdr3_aa: CASGGGWQPQHF

clone_size: -
v_call: TRBV28
j_call: TRBJ2-7
d_call: -
cdr3_nt: TGTGCCAGCAGTTTAGGGGACCAAATCTACGAGCAGTACTTC
cdr3_aa: CASSLGDQIYEQYF

clone_size: few
v_call: TRBV7-8
j_call: TRBJ1-3
d_call: -
cdr3_nt: TGTGCCAGCAGCGCTCAAACACAGGGATTGAACACCATATATTTT
cdr3_aa: CASSAQTQGLNTIYF

clone_size: few
v_call: TRBV3-1
j_call: TRBJ2-3
d_call: TRBD2
cdr3_nt: TGTGCCAGCAGCCAAGAACTAGCGGGAGTCGGGGATACGCAGTATTTT
cdr3_aa: CASSQELAGVGDTQYF

clone_size: few
v_call: TRBV7-9
j_call: TRBJ2-7
d_call: TRBD2
cdr3_nt: TGTGCCAGCAGCTTAGGGGCGGGAGGGGGAATCTACGAGCAGTACTTC
cdr3_aa: CASSLGAGGGIYEQYF

clone_size: -
v_call: TRBV20-1
j_call: TRBJ2-5
d_call: -
cdr3_nt: TGCAGTGCTAGACGACAGGGAGGGGAGACCCAGTACTTC
cdr3_aa: CSARRQGGETQYF

clone_size: -
v_call: TRBV5-1
j_call: TRBJ2-3
d_call: TRBD2
cdr3_nt: TGCGCCAGCAGCTTGGAATTAACCCTAGCGGGAGGTAGCACAGATACGCAGTATTTT
cdr3_aa: CASSLELTLAGGSTDTQYF

clone_size: -
v_call: TRBV11-2
j_call: TRBJ2-1
d_call: TRBD2
cdr3_nt: TGTGCCAGCAGCACTAGCGGGAGGGGCTACAATGAGCAGTTCTTC
cdr3_aa: CASSTSGRGYNEQFF

clone_size: -
v_call: TRBV5-1
j_call: TRBJ2-2
d_call: -
cdr3_nt: TGCGCCAGCAGGAGGGAAACCGGGGAGCTGTTTTTT
cdr3_aa: CASRRETGELFF

clone_size: -
v_call: TRBV4-3
j_call: TRBJ1-2
d_call: TRBD1
cdr3_nt: TGCGCCAGCAGCCAACCGGGACAGGGAAACTATGGCTACACCTTC
cdr3_aa: CASSQPGQGNYGYTF

clone_size: -
v_call: TRBV6-5
j_call: TRBJ2-1
d_call: -
cdr3_nt: TGTGCCAGCAGAACTGGTTCAAATGAGCAGTTCTTC
cdr3_aa: CASRTGSNEQFF

clone_size: -
v_call: TRBV11-2
j_call: TRBJ2-7
d_call: -
cdr3_nt: TGTGCCAGCAGCTTGGGAGGGGTGGGACAGCTCTACGAGCAGTACTTC
cdr3_aa: CASSLGGVGQLYEQYF

clone_size: -
v_call: TRBV11-2
j_call: TRBJ2-7
d_call: TRBD2
cdr3_nt: TGTGCCAGCAGCTTAGAGGGGACTAGCGGGGTGTACGAGCAGTACTTC
cdr3_aa: CASSLEGTSGVYEQYF

clone_size: -
v_call: TRBV21-1
j_call: TRBJ2-6
d_call: -
cdr3_nt: TGTGCCAGCAGCAAAGAAAGGGCGGGACAGGGAATCGGGGGCTCTGGGGCCAACGTCCTGACTTTC
cdr3_aa: CASSKERAGQGIGGSGANVLTF

clone_size: few
v_call: TRBV10-3
j_call: TRBJ2-5
d_call: -
cdr3_nt: TGTGCCATCAGTGAGTCTAGTGGCCAAGAGACCCAGTACTTC
cdr3_aa: CAISESSGQETQYF

clone_size: -
v_call: TRBV3-1
j_call: TRBJ2-5
d_call: -
cdr3_nt: TGTGCCAGCAGCCCGTGGAGAGACCTACAAGAGACCCAGTACTTC
cdr3_aa: CASSPWRDLQETQYF

clone_size: -
v_call: TRBV11-3
j_call: TRBJ2-1
d_call: TRBD2
cdr3_nt: TGTGCCAGCAGCTCTCACAGCGGGAGTATATACAATGAGCAGTTCTTC
cdr3_aa: CASSSHSGSIYNEQFF

clone_size: -
v_call: TRBV11-2
j_call: TRBJ2-2
d_call: -
cdr3_nt: TGTGCCAGCACCCTTTCGTACGGACAGATTCTGGACACCGGGGAGCTGTTTTTT
cdr3_aa: CASTLSYGQILDTGELFF

clone_size: few
v_call: TRBV29-1
j_call: TRBJ2-6
d_call: -
cdr3_nt: TGCAGGGGGCAGCGGAGCTCTGGGGCCAACGTCCTGACTTTC
cdr3_aa: CRGQRSSGANVLTF

clone_size: -
v_call: TRBV7-7
j_call: TRBJ2-2
d_call: TRBD1
cdr3_nt: TGTGCTAGCAGCTTAGGAAGACAGGGAGTCGGGGAGCTGTTTTTT
cdr3_aa: CASSLGRQGVGELFF

clone_size: -
v_call: TRBV25-1
j_call: TRBJ2-7
d_call: -
cdr3_nt: TGTGCCAGCAACAGGCAGGGGCTACCCTACGAGCAGTACTTC
cdr3_aa: CASNRQGLPYEQYF

clone_size: -
v_call: TRBV20-1
j_call: TRBJ2-7
d_call: -
cdr3_nt: TGCAGTGCTAGAGATCAGGTTTCGGGAGACCCCGAGCAGTACTTC
cdr3_aa: CSARDQVSGDPEQYF

clone_size: -
v_call: TRBV5-1
j_call: TRBJ2-2
d_call: -
cdr3_nt: TGCGCCAGCAGCTTGGCCGAAGGGGTAACCGGGGAGCTGTTTTTT
cdr3_aa: CASSLAEGVTGELFF

clone_size: few
v_call: TRBV20-1
j_call: TRBJ2-7
d_call: TRBD2
cdr3_nt: TGCAGTGCTAGGGCGGGGGGCTACGAGCAGTACTTC
cdr3_aa: CSARAGGYEQYF

clone_size: -
v_call: TRBV11-2
j_call: TRBJ2-7
d_call: -
cdr3_nt: TGTGCCAGCAGCTTAGGTGGAGCGGACTACGAGCAGTACTTC
cdr3_aa: CASSLGGADYEQYF

clone_size: -
v_call: TRBV7-6
j_call: TRBJ2-2
d_call: TRBD2
cdr3_nt: TGTGCCAGCAGCTTCGTCGCTAGCGGTACCAACACCGGGGAGCTGTTTTTT
cdr3_aa: CASSFVASGTNTGELFF

clone_size: -
v_call: TRBV5-1
j_call: TRBJ2-3
d_call: TRBD1
cdr3_nt: TGCGCCAGCAGCTTGGGAGGGACAGGGGAAGATACGCAGTATTTT
cdr3_aa: CASSLGGTGEDTQYF

clone_size: few
v_call: TRBV7-8
j_call: TRBJ1-1
d_call: TRBD1
cdr3_nt: TGTGCCAGCAGCTCTTACCGACAGGGTTTGGCCAGTTCAGCTTTCTTT
cdr3_aa: CASSSYRQGLASSAFF

clone_size: few
v_call: TRBV12-3/TRBV12-4
j_call: TRBJ2-1
d_call: -
cdr3_nt: TGTGCCAGCAGTTTTTCTGGGAATGAGCAGTTCTTC
cdr3_aa: CASSFSGNEQFF